The clone carrying this T cell receptor (beta chain) is a singleton in its sample. Produced via immunoSEQ multiplex PCR; TCRdb's table is partial and in-frame only. In the table there are some 160,000 clones, 88% of which are singletons. This entry belongs to a study of cytomegalovirus exposure and HLA in healthy donors. The V and J ends lost 4 bases and 6 bases respectively, with 13 bases between them. Germline V gene sequence: CDR1 MNHNY, CDR2 SVGAGI (reference sequence). The CDR3 runs to 14 residues. Sequenced material: PBMCs. The chain uses TRBV6-6 and TRBJ2-4, with D perhaps TRBD2 (6 bases). This clonotype originated in a young man in good health and CMV-seronegative. The chain's CDR3 is CASSSEGAGNIQYF. CDR3 coding DNA: TGTGCCAGCAGTTCCGAGGGAGCGGGAAACATTCAGTACTTC.